The 24 T cell receptor beta chains reported below all come from one sample, sequenced in a study of response to subunit inactivated influenza vaccine. TCRdb called the RT-PCR reads again in MiXCR, with one record for every CDR3 protein. The sample lists about 570,000 distinct CDR3 sequences; approximately 10% were seen once. This sample also appeared in a second study, on T cells expressing NK-cell markers. In that study: UMIs were included in TCR beta cDNA generated by 5'RACE template switching.

This sample comprised PBMCs from blood, obtained on the day of vaccination. Receptors originate from a man aged 45-65 years who received an inactivated influenza vaccine.

There are a few counts of this clonotype. V is TRBV30 and J is TRBJ2-2, with D possibly matching TRBD1 (6 bases). Trimming stripped 2 bases from V and 0 bases from J, with 13 bases between. The CDR3 has 16 amino acids. In germline, CDR1 is GTSNPN, CDR2 SVGIG (reference sequence). CDR3 in DNA: TGTGCCTGGAGTTCGGGGACACTCGCGAACACCGGGGAGCTGTTTTTT. It encodes CAWSSGTLANTGELFF.

This clonotype occurred a few times. V is TRBV12-3 or TRBV12-4 and J is TRBJ1-3; 10 bases fit TRBD1. The V segment lost 5 bases and the J segment 1 base; nucleotides outside the gene matches: 5. CDR3 length: 16 residues. DNA for the CDR3: TGTGCCAGCAGTAGGGGACAGGGGTCGTCTGGAAACACCATATATTTT. The encoded protein is CASSRGQGSSGNTIYF.

This clonotype has only a few counts. V and J are TRBV7-9 and TRBJ2-3; TRBD2 matches 8 bases. CDR3 length: 16 amino acids. Trimming cost V 6 bases and J 3 bases; bases outside gene matches: 11. CDR1 SEHNR and CDR2 FQNEAQ come from the germline V gene (reference sequence). In nucleotides, the CDR3 is TGTGCCAGCAGTCCCGGACTAGCCGGCCCAACAGATACGCAGTATTTT. It encodes CASSPGLAGPTDTQYF.

This clonotype appeared many times. The CDR3 loop is CASSLRGQSYNEQFF. CDR3 DNA sequence: TGCGCCAGCAGCTTGAGGGGACAGAGCTACAATGAGCAGTTCTTC. The chain links TRBV5-1 to TRBJ2-1, with 7 nucleotides matching TRBD1. Germline assignment: CDR1 SGHRS and CDR2 YFSETQ. V lost 1 base, J lost 3 bases, and 4 bases stayed unmatched. The CDR3 runs to 15 residues.

This clonotype came up many times. The chain is built from TRBV5-1 and TRBJ2-3; TRBD1 aligns across 9 bases. The V segment lost 6 bases and the J segment 0 bases; nucleotides outside the gene matches: 23. CDR3 length: 21 residues. CDR1 is SGHRS, CDR2 YFSETQ, per germline. The chain's CDR3 is CASTKVHRDRDFSTSTDTQYF. CDR3 DNA sequence: TGCGCCAGCACGAAGGTACACCGGGACAGGGACTTCTCGACTAGCACAGATACGCAGTATTTT.

The chain joins TRBV11-2 to TRBJ2-5; TRBD2 matches 16 bases. CDR3 size: 15 residues. The germline V gene encodes CDR1 SGHAT and CDR2 FQNNGV. The ends lost 5 bases at V and 5 bases at J; junction bases unmatched: 2. The CDR3 reads CASSGTSGGAETQYF. CDR3 coding DNA: TGTGCCAGCAGCGGGACTAGCGGGGGGGCCGAGACCCAGTACTTC.

This clonotype was observed a handful of times. The chain has TRBV28 and TRBJ2-7, with 7 positions matching TRBD2. The germline gives CDR1 MDHEN, CDR2 SYDVKM. The V segment lost 7 bases and the J segment 3 bases; nucleotides outside the gene matches: 9. CDR3 length: 14 residues. The CDR3 reads CASTPPAGVYEQYF. DNA for the CDR3: TGTGCCAGCACTCCTCCCGCGGGGGTCTACGAGCAGTACTTC.

V usage is TRBV14 and J usage is TRBJ2-5, with 7 bases aligning to TRBD1. The germline V gene encodes CDR1 SGHDN and CDR2 FVKESK. V was clipped by 2 bases and J by 4 bases; unmatched bases: 4. This CDR3 has 14 amino acids. CDR3 protein: CASSQNRGPETQYF. The CDR3 DNA follows: TGTGCCAGCAGCCAAAACAGGGGTCCAGAGACCCAGTACTTC.

This clonotype was observed a few times. CDR3 nucleotides: TGTGCCAGCAGTACCTCCGGGCTGAATGAGCAGTTCTTC. Its translation: CASSTSGLNEQFF. The rearrangement uses TRBV6-2 or TRBV6-3 and TRBJ2-1; D gene uncertain. Germline V lookup: CDR1 MNHEY, CDR2 SVGEGT. The CDR3 has 13 amino acids. V was clipped by 5 bases and J by 7 bases, with 12 bases between them.

The chain is built from TRBV7-9 and TRBJ2-5; 10 bases are shared with TRBD1. Germline CDR1 SEHNR, CDR2 FQNEAQ (reference sequence). This CDR3 has 15 residues. V dropped 3 bases and J dropped 2; count of bases not matched to a gene: 3. As DNA, the CDR3 is TGTGCCAGCAGCTTGACAGGGGGCTGGCAAGAGACCCAGTACTTC. Its protein is CASSLTGGWQETQYF.

This clonotype appeared a few times. V gene TRBV10-3 combines with J gene TRBJ1-1, with D unresolved. Trimming took 2 bases from V and 6 from J, leaving 16 bases between them. This CDR3 is 15 amino acids long. Per germline, CDR1 ENHRY and CDR2 SYGVKD. The CDR3, as DNA: TGTGCCATCAGTGAGGAGGGCATGGGGATCGCTGAAGCTTTCTTT. Its translation is CAISEEGMGIAEAFF.

Many counts were recorded for this clonotype. The chain has TRBV2 and TRBJ1-1; D is undetermined. In germline, CDR1 is SNHLY, CDR2 FYNNEI. Trimming pared 4 bases from V and 1 base from J, leaving 7 bases between. This CDR3 has 13 residues. CDR3 sequence: CASSGRGNTEAFF. The CDR3 nucleotides read TGTGCCAGCAGTGGTCGGGGGAACACTGAAGCTTTCTTT.

The V gene is TRBV11-1, the J gene TRBJ2-1, with 8 bases fitting TRBD1. V was pared by 8 bases and J by 5 bases, with 5 bases of the junction left unmatched. Germline V gene lookup returns CDR1 SGHAT and CDR2 FQDESV (reference sequence). This CDR3 has 13 amino acids. For the CDR3, the DNA is TGTGCCAGCTCTTACAGGGGGGACAATGAGCAGTTCTTC. Amino acid sequence: CASSYRGDNEQFF.

The gene calls are TRBV6-2 or TRBV6-3 and TRBJ2-7, with D perhaps TRBD1 (6 bases). V was cut by 6 bases and J by 7 bases, with 16 bases left in between. CDR3 size: 13 residues. The germline CDR1 and CDR2 sequences are MNHEY and SVGEGT. The CDR3 protein is CASRIDRLGEQYF. The CDR3 coding sequence is TGTGCCAGCAGAATAGACAGGCTGGGAGAGCAGTACTTC.

In its sample, this clonotype was seen a few times. The rearrangement uses TRBV20-1 and TRBJ2-5; no definite D call. Germline V gene data show CDR1 as DFQATT and CDR2 as SNEGSKA (reference sequence). The CDR3 contains 12 residues. Trimming took off 4 bases at V and 2 bases at J, with 8 bases between the two ends. The CDR3: CSAIFQQETQYF. CDR3 nucleotides: TGCAGTGCTATTTTCCAGCAAGAGACCCAGTACTTC.

The V call is TRBV6-5, the J call TRBJ2-7; maybe TRBD1 (6 bases). Trimming cost V 2 bases and J 3 bases, with 11 bases left between them. The CDR3 length is 14 residues. Germline V gene lookup returns CDR1 MNHEY and CDR2 SVGAGI. CDR3 loop: CASSYVGGHYEQYF. In DNA form, the CDR3 reads TGTGCCAGCAGTTACGTAGGGGGACACTACGAGCAGTACTTC.

This clonotype was found a few times. The CDR3 loop is CASSLWDTYQAKNIQYF. CDR3 coding DNA: TGCGCCAGCAGCTTGTGGGACACGTACCAGGCCAAAAACATTCAGTACTTC. This rearrangement joins TRBV5-1 to TRBJ2-4, with a tentative D call TRBD1 (6 bases). The CDR3 spans 17 residues. The germline V gene has CDR1 SGHRS and CDR2 YFSETQ. Trimming pared 1 base from V and 1 base from J, leaving 15 bases between. Complete variable domain (other parts from reference TRBV5-1 and TRBJ2-4): KAGVTQTPRYLIKTRGQQVTLSCSPISGHRSVSWYQQTPGQGLQFLFEYFSETQRNKGNFPGRFSGRQFSNSRSEMNVSTLELGDSALYLCASSLWDTYQAKNIQYFGAGTRLSVL.

The chain has TRBV28 and TRBJ1-1, with 8 positions matching TRBD1. With 5 bases clipped from V and 3 bases from J, the junction kept 11 bases outside the gene matches. Looked up from germline, CDR1 is MDHEN and CDR2 is SYDVKM. The CDR3 has 16 residues. The chain's CDR3 is CASSPPGQGRHTEAFF. The DNA for the CDR3 is TGTGCCAGCAGTCCCCCCGGACAGGGTCGTCACACTGAAGCTTTCTTT.

The V gene is TRBV5-1, the J gene TRBJ2-6; TRBD2 agrees at 8 bases. Germline CDR1 and CDR2: SGHRS and YFSETQ. Trimming took 4 bases from V and 3 from J; bases not matched to a gene: 9. This CDR3 has 17 amino acids. CDR3 protein: CASSPGGVLYGANVLTF. In nucleotides, the CDR3 is TGCGCCAGCAGCCCCGGGGGGGTTTTGTATGGGGCCAACGTCCTGACTTTC.

The chain uses TRBV6-1 and TRBJ1-5; weak D call: TRBD1 (6 bases). V lost 6 bases, J lost 3 bases, and 18 bases lay in between. CDR1 MNHNS and CDR2 SASEGT come from the germline V gene. The CDR3 consists of 16 residues. CDR3 sequence reads: CASRPYVTGNNQPQHF. Written as DNA, the CDR3 is TGTGCCAGCAGACCTTACGTGACAGGTAACAATCAGCCCCAGCATTTT.

V is TRBV5-5 and J is TRBJ2-7, with 11 positions matching TRBD2. In germline, CDR1 is SGHKS, CDR2 YYEKEE (reference sequence). This CDR3 is built from 15 residues. Trimming cost V 5 bases and J 4 bases; bases outside gene matches: 8. The CDR3 region is CASSSRGLAAYEQYF. DNA of the CDR3: TGTGCCAGCAGTTCCCGGGGACTAGCGGCGTACGAGCAGTACTTC.

V is TRBV3-1 and J is TRBJ1-2, with a tentative D call TRBD1 (6 bases). The CDR3 spans 13 residues. V was cut by 2 bases and J by 7 bases, with 11 bases left in between. Per germline, CDR1 LGHDT and CDR2 YNNKEL (reference sequence). The CDR3 region has the DNA TGTGCCAGCAGCCAACAGGGGCTCGGTGGCTACACCTTC. Its translation: CASSQQGLGGYTF.

This chain connects TRBV29-1 to TRBJ2-7; TRBD2 matches at 7 bases. The CDR3 is 14 amino acids. In germline, CDR1 is SQVTM, CDR2 ANQGSEA. The J segment lost 6 bases and the V segment lost 1 base, leaving 9 bases of the junction unmatched. The CDR3 loop is CSVEAPVGGGEQYF. The CDR3 nucleotides read TGCAGCGTTGAAGCCCCTGTTGGGGGGGGCGAGCAGTACTTC.

The CDR3 is CASSLALAGGPNEQFF. As DNA, the CDR3 is TGTGCCAGCAGCTTAGCGCTAGCGGGAGGGCCCAATGAGCAGTTCTTC. The chain couples TRBV11-1 to TRBJ2-1, with 12 bases matching TRBD2. Germline CDR1 reads SGHAT; CDR2 reads FQDESV (reference sequence). This CDR3 region has 16 residues. Losses at the gene ends were 0 bases for V and 6 bases for J; bases not matched to a gene: 3.